This is a list of T cell receptor beta chains from one sample in a study of PD-L1 blockade in urothelial cancer. Data came from immunoSEQ multiplex PCR; TCRdb stores just in-frame clones and leaves some out. The data show about 44,000 clones, 91% seen once. The specimen was PBMCs, collected around atezolizumab (anti-PD-L1) treatment. Receptors were obtained from a man between 65 and 79 years old with urothelial cancer. Each CDR3 is given with its conserved first and last residue. The order of the fields is V gene, J gene, clone size, D gene, CDR3 DNA, CDR3 protein. D genes are given only for firm matches. Rows may omit the clone size; those that give it use once, few, many or a size class.

>TRBV5-4|TRBJ2-1|-|TRBD2
TGTGCCAGCAGCTTGGAAATGGGCGGGAGGGGCTCCTACAATGAGCAGTTCTTC
CASSLEMGGRGSYNEQFF
>TRBV19|TRBJ2-2|-|-
TGTGCCAGTAGTATAAGAAGAGGAAGAGGGAACACCGGGGAGCTGTTTTTT
CASSIRRGRGNTGELFF
>TRBV4-1|TRBJ2-2|-|-
TGCGCCAGCAGCCAAGTCGGGGCGGGGACCGGGGAGCTGTTTTTT
CASSQVGAGTGELFF
>TRBV13|TRBJ2-4|-|-
TGTGCCAGCAGCTTAGGGCAGTTAGCCAAAAACATTCAGTACTTC
CASSLGQLAKNIQYF
>TRBV9|TRBJ2-5|-|TRBD2
TGTGCCAGCAGCCCCGGGACTCCCGGGGGGGAGACCCAGTACTTC
CASSPGTPGGETQYF
>TRBV18|TRBJ1-4|-|-
TGTGCCAGCTCACCTGGGCAGGGTGAAAAACTGTTTTTT
CASSPGQGEKLFF
>TRBV9|TRBJ1-1|-|-
TGTGCCAGCAGCGCGACCGTTGGGAGCACTGAAGCTTTCTTT
CASSATVGSTEAFF
>TRBV27|TRBJ2-7|-|TRBD2
TGTGCCAGCAGTTTGGGTAGCGGGCCCCCCTCCTACGAGCAGTACTTC
CASSLGSGPPSYEQYF
>TRBV11-2|TRBJ1-3|-|-
TGTGCCAGCAGCCCGCTCCTAATGGGAAACACCATATATTTT
CASSPLLMGNTIYF
>TRBV5-1|TRBJ1-3|once|TRBD1
TGCGCCAGCAGCTTGGAGCAGGGGGCGGGCGGAAACACCATATATTTT
CASSLEQGAGGNTIYF
>TRBV5-1|TRBJ2-6|once|TRBD1
TGCGCCAGCAGCCCCCGGGACAGGGTGCTCGGGGCCAACGTCCTGACTTTC
CASSPRDRVLGANVLTF
>TRBV28|TRBJ2-3|-|-
TGTGCCAGCAGTTTCCATGATCTGCGGAATACGCAGTATTTT
CASSFHDLRNTQYF
>TRBV7-9|TRBJ1-1|-|-
TGTGCCAGCATCTTGAGAGGGAACACTGAAGCTTTCTTT
CASILRGNTEAFF
>TRBV5-6|TRBJ1-4|-|-
TGTGCCAGCAGCTTGCGGGGGGGACGGGAAAAACTGTTTTTT
CASSLRGGREKLFF
>TRBV28|TRBJ2-7|-|TRBD2
TGTGCCAGCAGAATGGGACTAGCGGGAGTCTACGAGCAGTACTTC
CASRMGLAGVYEQYF
>TRBV19|TRBJ2-2|-|TRBD1
TGTGCCAGTAGGCGGACAGGGATCACCGGGGAGCTGTTTTTT
CASRRTGITGELFF
>TRBV5-1|TRBJ2-1|-|TRBD1
TGCGCCAGCAGCTTAGGGACAGCTAACAATGAGCAGTTCTTC
CASSLGTANNEQFF
>TRBV5-1|TRBJ1-2|once|-
TGCGCCAGCAGCCAAGGGTCGGGATTGAACTATGGCTACACCTTC
CASSQGSGLNYGYTF